Detailed here is one T cell receptor beta chain. This sample stems from a study of blood T cell repertoires in COVID-19. Study members were between roughly 18 and 90 years old and lived in roughly 24 US regions. Libraries were prepared by immunoSEQ multiplex PCR; TCRdb keeps only in-frame clonotypes and omits some of them. The profile shows roughly 180,000 clones, 81% of them singletons. The sequenced sample was PBMCs or T cells enriched from blood (not recorded which). The receptor was isolated from a woman aged 40 to 50 with acute COVID-19.

Here the CDR3 DNA reads TGTGCCAGCAGCCCAGGACTAGCGGGATACGAGCAGTACTTC. It yields the protein CASSPGLAGYEQYF. The genes are TRBV6-5 and TRBJ2-7, with 12 nucleotides matching TRBD2. Germline V lookup: CDR1 MNHEY, CDR2 SVGAGI. The V and J ends lost 6 bases and 4 bases, in that order; junction bases with no gene match: 4. CDR3 length: 14 residues.